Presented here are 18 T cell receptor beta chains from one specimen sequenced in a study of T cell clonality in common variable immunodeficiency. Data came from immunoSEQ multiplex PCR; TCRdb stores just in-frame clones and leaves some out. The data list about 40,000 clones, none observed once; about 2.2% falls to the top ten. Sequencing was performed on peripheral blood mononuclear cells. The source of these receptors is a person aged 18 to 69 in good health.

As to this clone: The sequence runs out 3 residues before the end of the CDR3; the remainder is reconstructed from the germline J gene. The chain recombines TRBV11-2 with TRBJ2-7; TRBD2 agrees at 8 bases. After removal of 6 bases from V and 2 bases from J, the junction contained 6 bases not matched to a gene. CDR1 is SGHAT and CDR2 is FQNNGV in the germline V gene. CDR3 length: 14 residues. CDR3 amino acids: CASRRSGDAYEQYF. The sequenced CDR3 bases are TGTGCCAGCAGGCGTAGCGGGGACGCCTACGAG.

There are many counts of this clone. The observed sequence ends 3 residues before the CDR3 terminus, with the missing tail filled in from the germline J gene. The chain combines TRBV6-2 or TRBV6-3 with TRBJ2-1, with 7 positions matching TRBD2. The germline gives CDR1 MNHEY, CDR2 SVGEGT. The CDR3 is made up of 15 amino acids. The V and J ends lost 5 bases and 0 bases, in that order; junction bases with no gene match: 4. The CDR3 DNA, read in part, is TGTGCCAGCAGTAGCGGGGTGAGCTCCTACAATGAG. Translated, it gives CASSSGVSSYNE. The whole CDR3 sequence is CASSSGVSSYNEQFF.

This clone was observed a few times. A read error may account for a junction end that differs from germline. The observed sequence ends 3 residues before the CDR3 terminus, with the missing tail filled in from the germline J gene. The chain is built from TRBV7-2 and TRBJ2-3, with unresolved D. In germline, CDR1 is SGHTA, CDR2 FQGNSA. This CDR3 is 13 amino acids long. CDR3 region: CASGLKDRETQYF. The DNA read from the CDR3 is TGTGCCAGCGGCTTGAAAGATCGCGAGACG.

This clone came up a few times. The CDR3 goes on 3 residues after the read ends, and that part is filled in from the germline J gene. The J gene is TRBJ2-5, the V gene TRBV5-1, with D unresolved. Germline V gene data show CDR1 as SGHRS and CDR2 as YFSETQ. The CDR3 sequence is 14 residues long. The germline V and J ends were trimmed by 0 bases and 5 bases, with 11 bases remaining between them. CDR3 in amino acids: CASSLGASPETQYF. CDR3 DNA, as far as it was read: TGCGCCAGCAGCTTGGGGGCCAGCCCGGAGACC. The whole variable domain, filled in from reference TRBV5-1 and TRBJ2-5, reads KAGVTQTPRYLIKTRGQQVTLSCSPISGHRSVSWYQQTPGQGLQFLFEYFSETQRNKGNFPGRFSGRQFSNSRSEMNVSTLELGDSALYLCASSLGASPETQYFGPGTRLLVL.

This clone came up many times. CDR3 DNA (partial): TGCGCCAGCAGCCCCCCCCCGGACAGGGATCGCGAG. Translating it yields CASSPPPDRDRE. The entire CDR3 protein is CASSPPPDRDREQYF. The rearrangement links TRBV5-1 to TRBJ2-7, with 8 bases matching TRBD1. Read data end 3 residues before the CDR3 end; the end is taken from the germline J gene. Germline CDR1 SGHRS, CDR2 YFSETQ. This CDR3 contains 15 residues. The junction had 12 bases not matched to a gene; V was cut back by 4 bases and J by 6 bases.

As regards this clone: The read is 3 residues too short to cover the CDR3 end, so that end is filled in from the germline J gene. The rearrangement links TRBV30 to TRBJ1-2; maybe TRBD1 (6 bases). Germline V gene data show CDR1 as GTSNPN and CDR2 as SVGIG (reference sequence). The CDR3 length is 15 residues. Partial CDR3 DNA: TGTGCCTGGAGTGGGTACGGGGGGGGCACAGATACC. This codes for CAWSGYGGGTDT. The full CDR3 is CAWSGYGGGTDTYTF.

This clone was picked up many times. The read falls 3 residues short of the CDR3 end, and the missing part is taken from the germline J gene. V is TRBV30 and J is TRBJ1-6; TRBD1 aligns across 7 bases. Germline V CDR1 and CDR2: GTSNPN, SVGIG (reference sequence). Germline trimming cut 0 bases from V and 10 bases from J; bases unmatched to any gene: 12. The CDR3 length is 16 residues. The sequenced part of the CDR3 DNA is TGTGCCTGGAGTGTAAGTAGCGGCAGGGGGTTCTCACCC. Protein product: CAWSVSSGRGFSP. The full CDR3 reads CAWSVSSGRGFSPLHF.

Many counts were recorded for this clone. The sequenced part of the CDR3 DNA is TGTGCCAGTAGTATAGGGGCAGGAAGCACAGATACG. Its translation is CASSIGAGSTDT. The whole CDR3 reads CASSIGAGSTDTQYF. The rearrangement joins TRBV19 to TRBJ2-3; D is uncertain. The sequence runs out 3 residues before the end of the CDR3; the remainder is reconstructed from the germline J gene. Trimming cost V 1 base and J 0 bases, with 8 bases left between them. Germline V CDR1 and CDR2: LNHDA, SQIVND (reference sequence). This CDR3 is 15 amino acids long. Full variable domain (rest looked up from reference TRBV19 and TRBJ2-3): DGGITQSPKYLFRKEGQNVTLSCEQNLNHDAMYWYRQDPGQGLRLIYYSQIVNDFQKGDIAEGYSVSREKKESFPLTVTSAQKNPTAFYLCASSIGAGSTDTQYFGPGTRLTVL.

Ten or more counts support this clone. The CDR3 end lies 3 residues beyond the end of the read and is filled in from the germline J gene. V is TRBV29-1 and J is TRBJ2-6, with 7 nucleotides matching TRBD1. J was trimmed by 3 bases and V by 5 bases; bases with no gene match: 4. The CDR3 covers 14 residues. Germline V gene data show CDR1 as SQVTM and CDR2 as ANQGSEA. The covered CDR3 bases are TGCAGCGTTACAGGGGTGAGTGGGGCCAACGTC. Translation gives CSVTGVSGANV. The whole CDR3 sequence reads CSVTGVSGANVLTF.

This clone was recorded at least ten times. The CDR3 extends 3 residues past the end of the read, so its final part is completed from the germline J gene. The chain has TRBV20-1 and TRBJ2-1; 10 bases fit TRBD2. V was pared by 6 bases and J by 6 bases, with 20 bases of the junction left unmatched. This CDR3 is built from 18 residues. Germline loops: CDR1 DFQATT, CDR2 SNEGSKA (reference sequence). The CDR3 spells CSATRLAGEDTRINEQFF. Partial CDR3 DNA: TGCAGTGCCACCCGGCTAGCGGGAGAGGATACGAGAATCAATGAG.

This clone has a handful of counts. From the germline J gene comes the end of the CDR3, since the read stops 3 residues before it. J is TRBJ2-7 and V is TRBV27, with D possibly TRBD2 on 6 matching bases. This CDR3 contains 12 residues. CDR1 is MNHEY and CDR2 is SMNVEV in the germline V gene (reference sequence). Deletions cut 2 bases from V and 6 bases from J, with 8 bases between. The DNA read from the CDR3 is TGTGCCAGCAGTTTAGGAGGGTCCGAG. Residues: CASSLGGSE. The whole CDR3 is CASSLGGSEQYF.

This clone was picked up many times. This CDR3 reads CAWTPTWGGGGYGYTF. The sequenced part of the CDR3 DNA is TGTGCCTGGACCCCCACGTGGGGGGGCGGGGGCTATGGC. The V call is TRBV30, the J call TRBJ1-2; D is perhaps TRBD1 (6 bases). The read gets to within 3 residues of the CDR3 end, and the germline J gene fills in the rest. Per germline, CDR1 GTSNPN and CDR2 SVGIG (reference sequence). The V gene lost 4 bases and the J gene lost 4 bases, with 22 bases spanning the gap. This CDR3 spans 16 amino acids.

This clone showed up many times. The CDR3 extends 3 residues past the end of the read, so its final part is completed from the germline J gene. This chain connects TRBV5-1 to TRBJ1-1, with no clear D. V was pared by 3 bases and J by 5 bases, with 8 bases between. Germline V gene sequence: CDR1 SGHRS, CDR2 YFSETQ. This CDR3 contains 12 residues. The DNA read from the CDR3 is TGCGCCAGCAGCTCGGAAGGGACTGAA. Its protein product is CASSSEGTE. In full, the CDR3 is CASSSEGTEAFF. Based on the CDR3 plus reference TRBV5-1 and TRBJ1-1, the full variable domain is KAGVTQTPRYLIKTRGQQVTLSCSPISGHRSVSWYQQTPGQGLQFLFEYFSETQRNKGNFPGRFSGRQFSNSRSEMNVSTLELGDSALYLCASSSEGTEAFFGQGTRLTVV.

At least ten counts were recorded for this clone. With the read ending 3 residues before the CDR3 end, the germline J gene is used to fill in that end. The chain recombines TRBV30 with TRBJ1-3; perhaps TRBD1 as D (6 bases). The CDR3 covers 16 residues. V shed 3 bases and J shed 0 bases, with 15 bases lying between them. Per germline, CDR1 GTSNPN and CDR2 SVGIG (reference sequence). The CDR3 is CAWSIGQKSSGNTIYF. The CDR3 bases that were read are TGTGCCTGGAGCATAGGACAGAAGAGCTCTGGAAACACC.

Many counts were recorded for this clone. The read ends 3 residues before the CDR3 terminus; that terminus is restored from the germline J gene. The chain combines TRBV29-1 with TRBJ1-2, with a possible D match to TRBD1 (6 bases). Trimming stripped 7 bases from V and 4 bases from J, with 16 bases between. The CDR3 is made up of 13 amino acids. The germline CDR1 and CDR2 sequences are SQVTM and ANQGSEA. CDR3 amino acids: CSAGGGAGYGYTF. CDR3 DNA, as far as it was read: TGCAGCGCCGGGGGGGGCGCGGGCTATGGC.

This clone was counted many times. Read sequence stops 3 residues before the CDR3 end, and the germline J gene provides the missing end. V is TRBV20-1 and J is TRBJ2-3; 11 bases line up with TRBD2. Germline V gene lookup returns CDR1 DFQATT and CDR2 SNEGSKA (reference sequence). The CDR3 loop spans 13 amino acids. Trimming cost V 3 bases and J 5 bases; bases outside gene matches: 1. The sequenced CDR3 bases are TGCAGTGCTAGTGGACTAGCGGGAGATACG. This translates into CSASGLAGDT. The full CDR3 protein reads CSASGLAGDTQYF.

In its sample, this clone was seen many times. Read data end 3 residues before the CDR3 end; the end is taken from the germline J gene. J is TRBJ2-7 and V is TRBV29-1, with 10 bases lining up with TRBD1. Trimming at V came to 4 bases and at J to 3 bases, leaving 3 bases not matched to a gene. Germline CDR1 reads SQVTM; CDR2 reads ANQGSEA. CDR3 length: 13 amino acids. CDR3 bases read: TGCAGCGTTGGATGGACAGGGGGCTACGAG. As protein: CSVGWTGGYE. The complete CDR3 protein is CSVGWTGGYEQYF.

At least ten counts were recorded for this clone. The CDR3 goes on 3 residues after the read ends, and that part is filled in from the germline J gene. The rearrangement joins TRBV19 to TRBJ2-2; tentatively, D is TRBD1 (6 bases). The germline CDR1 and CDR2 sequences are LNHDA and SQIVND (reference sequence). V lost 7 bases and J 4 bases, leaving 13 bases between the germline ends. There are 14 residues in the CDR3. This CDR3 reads CASTPRGGTGELFF. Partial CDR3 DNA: TGTGCCAGTACCCCCCGAGGGGGCACCGGGGAG.